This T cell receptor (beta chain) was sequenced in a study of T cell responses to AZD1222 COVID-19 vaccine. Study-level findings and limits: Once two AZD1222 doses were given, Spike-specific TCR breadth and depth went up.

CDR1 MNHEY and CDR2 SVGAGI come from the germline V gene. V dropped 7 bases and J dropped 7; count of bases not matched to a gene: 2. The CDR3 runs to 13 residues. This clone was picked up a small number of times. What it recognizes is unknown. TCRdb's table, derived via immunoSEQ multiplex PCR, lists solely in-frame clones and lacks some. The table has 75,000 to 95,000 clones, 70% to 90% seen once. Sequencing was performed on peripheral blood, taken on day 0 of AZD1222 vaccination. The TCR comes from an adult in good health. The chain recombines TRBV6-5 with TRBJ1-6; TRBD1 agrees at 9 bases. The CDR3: CASIQGANSPLHF. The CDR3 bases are TGTGCCAGCATACAGGGGGCCAATTCACCCCTCCACTTT.